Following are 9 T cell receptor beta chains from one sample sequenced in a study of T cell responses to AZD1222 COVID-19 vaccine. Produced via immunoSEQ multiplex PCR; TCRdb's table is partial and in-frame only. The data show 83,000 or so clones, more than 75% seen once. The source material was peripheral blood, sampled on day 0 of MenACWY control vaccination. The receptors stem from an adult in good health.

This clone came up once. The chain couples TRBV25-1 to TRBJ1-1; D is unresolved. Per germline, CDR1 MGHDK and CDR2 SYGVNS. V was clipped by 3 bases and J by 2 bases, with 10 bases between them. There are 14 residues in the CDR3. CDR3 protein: CASSDGQINTEAFF. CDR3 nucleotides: TGTGCCAGCAGTGATGGGCAGATCAACACTGAAGCTTTCTTT.

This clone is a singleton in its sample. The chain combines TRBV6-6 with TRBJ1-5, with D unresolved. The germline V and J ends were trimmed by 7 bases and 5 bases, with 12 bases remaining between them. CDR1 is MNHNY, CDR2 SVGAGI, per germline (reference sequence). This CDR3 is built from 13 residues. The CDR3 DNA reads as TGTGCCAGCATAGCACTTCTGGATCAGCCCCAGCATTTT. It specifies CASIALLDQPQHF.

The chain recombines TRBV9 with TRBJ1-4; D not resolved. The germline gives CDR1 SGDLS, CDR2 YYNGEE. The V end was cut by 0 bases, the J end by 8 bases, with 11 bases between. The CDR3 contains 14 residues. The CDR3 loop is CASSVASGGEKLFF. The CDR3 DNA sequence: TGTGCCAGCAGCGTAGCTTCAGGAGGCGAAAAACTGTTTTTT.

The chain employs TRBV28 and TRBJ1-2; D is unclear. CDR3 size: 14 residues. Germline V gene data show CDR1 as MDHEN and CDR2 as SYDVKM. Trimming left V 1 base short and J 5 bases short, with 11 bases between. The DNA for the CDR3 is TGTGCCAGCAGTTTATCAGGACGGATTTATGGCTACACCTTC. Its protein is CASSLSGRIYGYTF.

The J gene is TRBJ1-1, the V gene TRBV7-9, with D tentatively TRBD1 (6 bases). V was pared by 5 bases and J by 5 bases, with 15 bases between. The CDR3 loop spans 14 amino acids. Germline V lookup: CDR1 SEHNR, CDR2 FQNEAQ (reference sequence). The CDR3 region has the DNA TGTGCCAGCAGCCAAACAGGGTTCGTGACTGAAGCTTTCTTT. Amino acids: CASSQTGFVTEAFF. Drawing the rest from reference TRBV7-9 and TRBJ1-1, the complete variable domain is DTGVSQNPRHKITKRGQNVTFRCDPISEHNRLYWYRQTLGQGPEFLTYFQNEAQLEKSRLLSDRFSAERPKGSFSTLEIQRTEQGDSAMYLCASSQTGFVTEAFFGQGTRLTVV.

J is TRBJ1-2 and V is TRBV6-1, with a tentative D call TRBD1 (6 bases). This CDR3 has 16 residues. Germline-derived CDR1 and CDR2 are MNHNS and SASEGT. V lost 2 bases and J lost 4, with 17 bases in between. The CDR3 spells CASSELTLDRIYGYTF. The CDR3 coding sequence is TGTGCCAGCAGTGAACTGACTCTAGACAGGATCTATGGCTACACCTTC.

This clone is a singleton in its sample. The DNA of the CDR3 is TGTGCCAGCAGTCGTATGCGACAGATGAACACCGGGGAGCTGTTTTTT. It encodes CASSRMRQMNTGELFF. The chain employs TRBV27 and TRBJ2-2; weak D call: TRBD1 (5 bases). The CDR3 length is 16 residues. CDR1 is MNHEY, CDR2 SMNVEV, per germline (reference sequence). The V end lost 5 bases, the J end lost 1 base, and 14 bases lay between the germline ends.

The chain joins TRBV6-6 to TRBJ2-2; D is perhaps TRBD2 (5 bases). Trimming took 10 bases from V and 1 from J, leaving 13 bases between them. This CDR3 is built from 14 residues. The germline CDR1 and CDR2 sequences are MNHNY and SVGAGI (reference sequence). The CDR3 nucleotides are TGTGCCATTCGGCGGGCAGGGAACACCGGGGAGCTGTTTTTT. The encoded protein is CAIRRAGNTGELFF.

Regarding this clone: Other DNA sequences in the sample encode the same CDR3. CDR3 coding DNA: TGTGCCAGCAGCTTAGGTACAGATACGCAGTATTTT. Protein: CASSLGTDTQYF. The genes are TRBV7-2 and TRBJ2-3; D remains ambiguous. This CDR3 region has 12 residues. The germline V gene has CDR1 SGHTA and CDR2 FQGNSA. V was cut by 1 base and J by 3 bases, with 2 bases left in between. Based on the CDR3 plus reference TRBV7-2 and TRBJ2-3, the full variable domain is GAGVSQSPSNKVTEKGKDVELRCDPISGHTALYWYRQSLGQGLEFLIYFQGNSAPDKSGLPSDRFSAERTGGSVSTLTIQRTQQEDSAVYLCASSLGTDTQYFGPGTRLTVL.